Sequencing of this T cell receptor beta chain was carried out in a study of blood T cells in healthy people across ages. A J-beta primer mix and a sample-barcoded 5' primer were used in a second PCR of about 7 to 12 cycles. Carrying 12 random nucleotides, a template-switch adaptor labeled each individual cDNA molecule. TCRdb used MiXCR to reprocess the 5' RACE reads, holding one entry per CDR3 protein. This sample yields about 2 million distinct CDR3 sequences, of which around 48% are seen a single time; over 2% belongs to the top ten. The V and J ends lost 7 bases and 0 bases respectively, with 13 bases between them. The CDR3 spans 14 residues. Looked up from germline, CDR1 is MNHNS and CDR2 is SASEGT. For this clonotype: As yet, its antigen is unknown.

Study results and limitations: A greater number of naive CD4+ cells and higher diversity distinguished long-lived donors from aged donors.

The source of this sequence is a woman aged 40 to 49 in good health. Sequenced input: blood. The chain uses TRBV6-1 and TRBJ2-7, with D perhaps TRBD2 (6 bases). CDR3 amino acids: CASMEGLSSYEQYF. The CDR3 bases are TGTGCCAGCATGGAGGGGTTGAGCTCCTACGAGCAGTACTTC.